This T cell receptor (beta chain) was recorded in a study of neurological immune-mediated disorders. TCRdb redid the calling of the 5' RACE reads with MiXCR, one entry per CDR3 protein. This table has about 80,000 distinct CDR3 sequences, over 4.5% appearing once. In its sample, this clonotype is medium-sized. Specified time point: longitudinal time-point 2. The source of this sequence is a woman aged 55-69 years with multiple sclerosis. Material for sequencing was PBMCs.

CDR3 in DNA: TGTGCCAGCAGTTTATACGCAGCTCTGAACACTGAAGCTTTCTTT. Translated, it gives CASSLYAALNTEAFF. V is TRBV27 and J is TRBJ1-1; the D is unclear. The ends were cut back, 1 base at V and 0 bases at J, with 9 bases in the middle. The CDR3 is 15 amino acids. Germline CDR1 is MNHEY and CDR2 is SMNVEV (reference sequence).